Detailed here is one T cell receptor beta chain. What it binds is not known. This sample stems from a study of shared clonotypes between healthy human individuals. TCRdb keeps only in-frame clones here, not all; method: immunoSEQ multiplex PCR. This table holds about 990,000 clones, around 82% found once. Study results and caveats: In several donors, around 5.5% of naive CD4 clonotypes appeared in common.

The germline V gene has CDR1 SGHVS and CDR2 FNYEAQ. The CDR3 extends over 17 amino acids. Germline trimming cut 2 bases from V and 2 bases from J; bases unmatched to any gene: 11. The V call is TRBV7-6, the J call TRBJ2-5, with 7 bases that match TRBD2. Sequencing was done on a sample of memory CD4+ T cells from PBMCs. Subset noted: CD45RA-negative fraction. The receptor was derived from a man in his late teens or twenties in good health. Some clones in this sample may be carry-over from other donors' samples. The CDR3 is CASSLTGRPGGQETQYF. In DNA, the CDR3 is TGTGCCAGCAGCTTAACCGGCAGACCGGGGGGACAAGAGACCCAGTACTTC.